The text below deals with one TCR beta chain. Replicate PCRs run on sorted subsets employed roughly 190 ng DNA, 25,000 to 35,000 T cell genomes. The protocol was immunoSEQ multiplex PCR, while the TCRdb copy is restricted to in-frame clones and leaves out a portion. Of 1,400,000 or so clones in the sample, around 98.5% were seen once. The data belong to a study of shared clonotypes between healthy human individuals. The V segment lost 4 bases and the J segment 5 bases; nucleotides outside the gene matches: 8. Per germline, CDR1 SQVTM and CDR2 ANQGSEA. This CDR3 spans 16 amino acids. The rearrangement joins TRBV29-1 to TRBJ2-1, with TRBD2 matching over 13 bases. Sequenced sample: naive CD4+ T cells sorted from blood. The subset denotes: CD45RA+ positively selected. This TCR came from a man aged 30 to 39 in good health. The CDR3 sequence: CSVGGTSGINNNEQFF. CDR3 DNA sequence: TGCAGCGTTGGGGGGACTAGCGGGATTAATAACAATGAGCAGTTCTTC.